Listed here is a single T cell receptor beta chain. Profiling relied on immunoSEQ multiplex PCR, and the TCRdb table lists in-frame clones only, not all of them. The table records tens of thousands of clones, approximately 90% of them present only once. The CDR3 is 15 amino acids. The V and J ends lost 3 bases and 3 bases respectively, with 13 bases between them. Germline CDR1 LNHNV, CDR2 YYDKDF (reference sequence). The data were taken from a study of OX40 agonist ivuxolimab in advanced cancers. Study at large: The eligibility criteria allowed prior anti-PD-1, anti-PD-L1 or anti-CTLA-4 therapy, and 40% had some.

This chain joins TRBV15 and TRBJ2-3, with D possibly TRBD1 on 5 matching bases. The receptor was derived from an adult with an advanced solid tumor such as melanoma, head and neck, liver or kidney cancer. Sample: CD4+ or CD8+ T cells sorted from blood, taken in a trial of the OX40 agonist ivuxolimab. The CDR3 loop is CATSRAGFETDTQYF. The CDR3 coding sequence is TGTGCCACCAGCAGGGCAGGGTTCGAAACAGATACGCAGTATTTT.